The clone carrying this T cell receptor (beta chain) turned up a few times. What it binds is unknown. This CDR3 contains 15 residues. V dropped 9 bases and J dropped 0; count of bases not matched to a gene: 10. Germline CDR1 LNHDA, CDR2 SQIVND (reference sequence). These data come from a study of beta chain features in type 1 diabetes. Study summary: Healthy donors resembled patients in age, gender and cell yields.

Expressed TCRB transcripts were sequenced because the isolated RNA had all been reverse transcribed beforehand. Sequenced by immunoSEQ multiplex PCR; TCRdb stores in-frame clones only, minus some. The data contain over 150,000 clones, roughly an eighth of them singletons. Study-wide results and caveats: In type 1 diabetes patients, VDJ junctions had fewer insertions; deletions at these junctions were more frequent.

The sequenced sample consisted of central memory CD4+ T cells from blood. The receptor was derived from a woman between 18 and 29 years old in good health. The chain links TRBV19 to TRBJ1-1; 7 bases match TRBD1. In DNA, the CDR3 is TGTGCCAGGACCACAGGGGTTATGATGAACACTGAAGCTTTCTTT. Translated, it gives CARTTGVMMNTEAFF.